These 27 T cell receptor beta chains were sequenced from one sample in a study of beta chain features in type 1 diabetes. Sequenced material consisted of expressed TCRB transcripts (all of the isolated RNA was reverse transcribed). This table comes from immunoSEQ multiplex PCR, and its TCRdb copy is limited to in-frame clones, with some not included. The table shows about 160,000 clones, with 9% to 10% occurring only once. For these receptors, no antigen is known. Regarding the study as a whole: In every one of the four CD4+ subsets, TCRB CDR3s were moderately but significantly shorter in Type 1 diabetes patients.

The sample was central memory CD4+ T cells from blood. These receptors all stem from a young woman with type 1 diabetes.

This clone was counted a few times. In nucleotides, the CDR3 is TGTGCCAGCAGCGGGACTCATAATGAAAAACTGTTTTTT. Encoded protein: CASSGTHNEKLFF. This sequence joins TRBV2 and TRBJ1-4; a possible D gene is TRBD1 (5 bases). V dropped 6 bases and J dropped 4 bases, with 9 bases sitting between them. CDR3 length: 13 residues. CDR1 and CDR2 (germline): SNHLY, FYNNEI.

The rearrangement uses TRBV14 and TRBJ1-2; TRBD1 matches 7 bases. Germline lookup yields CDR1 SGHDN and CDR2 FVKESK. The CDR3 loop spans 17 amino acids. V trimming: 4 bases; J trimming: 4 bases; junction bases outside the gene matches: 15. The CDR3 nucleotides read TGTGCCAGCAGCCGCCAGGGAGGAGGGGGCAAGGGCTATGGCTACACCTTC. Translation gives CASSRQGGGGKGYGYTF.

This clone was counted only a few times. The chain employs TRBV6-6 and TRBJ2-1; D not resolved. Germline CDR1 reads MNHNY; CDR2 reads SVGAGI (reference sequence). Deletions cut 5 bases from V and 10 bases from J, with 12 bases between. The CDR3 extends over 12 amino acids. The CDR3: CASSRQSGEQFF. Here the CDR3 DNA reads TGTGCCAGCAGTCGCCAGTCTGGCGAGCAGTTCTTC.

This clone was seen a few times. CDR3 sequence: CSVEGQRYEQYF. Written as DNA, the CDR3 is TGCAGCGTTGAGGGACAGAGGTACGAGCAGTACTTC. The rearrangement joins TRBV29-1 to TRBJ2-7, with 7 bases lining up with TRBD1. The CDR3 is made up of 12 amino acids. With 3 bases clipped from V and 4 bases from J, the junction kept 3 bases outside the gene matches. Germline assignment: CDR1 SQVTM and CDR2 ANQGSEA.

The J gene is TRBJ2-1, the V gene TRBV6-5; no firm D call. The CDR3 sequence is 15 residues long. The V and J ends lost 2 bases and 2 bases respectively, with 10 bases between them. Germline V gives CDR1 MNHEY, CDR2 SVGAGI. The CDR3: CASSYRAAAYNEQFF. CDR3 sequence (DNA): TGTGCCAGCAGTTACCGTGCGGCGGCCTACAATGAGCAGTTCTTC.

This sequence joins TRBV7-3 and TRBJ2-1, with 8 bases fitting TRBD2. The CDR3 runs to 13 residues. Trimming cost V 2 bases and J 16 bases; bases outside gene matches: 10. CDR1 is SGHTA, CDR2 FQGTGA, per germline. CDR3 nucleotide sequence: TGTGCCAGCAGCTTAGTGGTAGCGGGAATGATCTTCTTC. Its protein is CASSLVVAGMIFF. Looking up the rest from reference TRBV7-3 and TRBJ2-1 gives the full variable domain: GAGVSQTPSNKVTEKGKYVELRCDPISGHTALYWYRQSLGQGPEFLIYFQGTGAADDSGLPNDRFFAVRPEGSVSTLKIQRTERGDSAVYLCASSLVVAGMIFFGPGTRLTVL.

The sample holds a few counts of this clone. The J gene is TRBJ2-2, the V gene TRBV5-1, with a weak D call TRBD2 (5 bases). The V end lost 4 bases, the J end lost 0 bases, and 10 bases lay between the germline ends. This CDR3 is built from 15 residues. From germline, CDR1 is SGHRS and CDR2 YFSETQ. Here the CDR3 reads CASSEGAANTGELFF. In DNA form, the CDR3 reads TGCGCCAGCAGCGAGGGAGCTGCGAACACCGGGGAGCTGTTTTTT.

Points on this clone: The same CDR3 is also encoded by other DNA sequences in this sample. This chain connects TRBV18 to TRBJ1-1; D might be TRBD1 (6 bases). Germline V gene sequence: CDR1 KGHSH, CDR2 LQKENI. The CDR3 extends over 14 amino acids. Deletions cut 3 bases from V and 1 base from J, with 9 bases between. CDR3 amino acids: CASSPQGWNTEAFF. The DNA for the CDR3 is TGTGCCAGCTCACCCCAGGGGTGGAACACTGAAGCTTTCTTT.

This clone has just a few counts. CDR3 residues: CASSPDQETQYF. In DNA form, the CDR3 reads TGCGCCAGCAGCCCAGACCAAGAGACCCAGTACTTC. The V and J genes are TRBV5-1 and TRBJ2-5; no reliable D call. The V end was cut by 4 bases, the J end by 0 bases, with 4 bases between. Per the germline V gene, CDR1 is SGHRS and CDR2 is YFSETQ. This CDR3 spans 12 amino acids.

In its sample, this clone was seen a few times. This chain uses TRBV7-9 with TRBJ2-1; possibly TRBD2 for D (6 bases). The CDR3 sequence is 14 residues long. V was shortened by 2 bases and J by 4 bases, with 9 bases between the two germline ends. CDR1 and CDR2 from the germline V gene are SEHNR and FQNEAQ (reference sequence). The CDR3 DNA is TGTGCCAGCAGCTTAAGACGGGAGTACAATGAGCAGTTCTTC. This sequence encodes CASSLRREYNEQFF.

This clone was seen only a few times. The CDR3 nucleotides are TGTGCCAGCAGCTTCCAGCGGGGGTCTACAGATACGCAGTATTTT. Encoded protein: CASSFQRGSTDTQYF. The V call is TRBV7-8, the J call TRBJ2-3; TRBD2 matches 8 bases. After removal of 3 bases from V and 3 bases from J, the junction contained 5 bases not matched to a gene. CDR3 length: 15 residues. Germline-derived CDR1 and CDR2 are SGHVS and FQNEAQ. Using reference TRBV7-8 and TRBJ2-3 for the parts outside the CDR3, the full variable domain is GAGVSQSPRYKVAKRGQDVALRCDPISGHVSLFWYQQALGQGPEFLTYFQNEAQLDKSGLPSDRFFAERPEGSVSTLKIQRTQQEDSAVYLCASSFQRGSTDTQYFGPGTRLTVL.

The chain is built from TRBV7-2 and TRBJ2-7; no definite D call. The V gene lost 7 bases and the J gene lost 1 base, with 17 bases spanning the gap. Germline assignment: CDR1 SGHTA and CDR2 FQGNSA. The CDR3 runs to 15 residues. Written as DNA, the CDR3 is TGTGCCAGCACCACGACACCGGCGAAGTCCTACGAGCAGTACTTC. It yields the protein CASTTTPAKSYEQYF.

CDR3 in DNA: TGTGCCAGCAGCCCTAGCGGGCGGTACGAGCAGTACTTC. Protein: CASSPSGRYEQYF. V and J are TRBV7-6 and TRBJ2-7; 8 nucleotides align to TRBD2. This CDR3 is 13 amino acids long. Trimming at V came to 5 bases and at J to 4 bases, leaving 4 bases not matched to a gene. Germline CDR1 is SGHVS and CDR2 is FNYEAQ. The full variable domain, rest sourced from reference TRBV7-6 and TRBJ2-7, is GAGVSQSPRYKVTKRGQDVALRCDPISGHVSLYWYRQALGQGPEFLTYFNYEAQQDKSGLPNDRFSAERPEGSISTLTIQRTEQRDSAMYRCASSPSGRYEQYFGPGTRLTVT.

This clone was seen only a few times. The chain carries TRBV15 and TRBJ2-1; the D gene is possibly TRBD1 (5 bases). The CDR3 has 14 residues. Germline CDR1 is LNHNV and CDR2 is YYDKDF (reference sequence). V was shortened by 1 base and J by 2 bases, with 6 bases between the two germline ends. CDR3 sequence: CATSRVGAYNEQFF. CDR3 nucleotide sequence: TGTGCCACCAGCAGAGTAGGGGCCTACAATGAGCAGTTCTTC.

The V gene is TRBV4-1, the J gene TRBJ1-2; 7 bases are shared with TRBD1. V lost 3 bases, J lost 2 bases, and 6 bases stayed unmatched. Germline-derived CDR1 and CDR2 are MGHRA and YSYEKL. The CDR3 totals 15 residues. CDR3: CASSQVGTANYGYTF. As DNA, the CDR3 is TGCGCCAGCAGCCAGGTTGGGACAGCAAACTATGGCTACACCTTC.

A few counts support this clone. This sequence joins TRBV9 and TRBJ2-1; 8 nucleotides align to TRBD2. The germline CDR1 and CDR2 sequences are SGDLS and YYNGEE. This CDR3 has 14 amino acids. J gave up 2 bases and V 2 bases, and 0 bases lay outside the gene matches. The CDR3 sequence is CASSVGLAYNEQFF. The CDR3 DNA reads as TGTGCCAGCAGCGTGGGACTAGCCTACAATGAGCAGTTCTTC.

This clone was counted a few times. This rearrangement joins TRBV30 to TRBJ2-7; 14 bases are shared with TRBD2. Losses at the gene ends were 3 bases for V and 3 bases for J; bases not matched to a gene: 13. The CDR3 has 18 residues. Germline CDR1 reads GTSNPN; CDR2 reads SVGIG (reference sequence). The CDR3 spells CAWRGGLGLAGAHYEQYF. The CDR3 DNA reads TGTGCCTGGAGGGGGGGTCTGGGACTAGCGGGAGCCCACTACGAGCAGTACTTC. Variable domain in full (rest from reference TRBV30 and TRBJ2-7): SQTIHQWPATLVQPVGSPLSLECTVEGTSNPNLYWYRQAAGRGLQLLFYSVGIGQISSEVPQNLSASRPQDRQFILSSKKLLLSDSGFYLCAWRGGLGLAGAHYEQYFGPGTRLTVT.

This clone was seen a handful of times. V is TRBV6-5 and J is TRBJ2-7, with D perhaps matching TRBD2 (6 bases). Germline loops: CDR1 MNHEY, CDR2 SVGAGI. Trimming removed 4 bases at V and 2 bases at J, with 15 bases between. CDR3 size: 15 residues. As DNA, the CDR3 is TGTGCCAGCAGTTCCAAGGGACTGGGCACCTACGAGCAGTACTTC. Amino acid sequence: CASSSKGLGTYEQYF.

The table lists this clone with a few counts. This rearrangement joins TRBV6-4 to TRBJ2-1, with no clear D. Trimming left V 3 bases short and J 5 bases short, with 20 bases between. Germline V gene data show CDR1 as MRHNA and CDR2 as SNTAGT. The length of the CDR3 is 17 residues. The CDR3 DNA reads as TGTGCCAGCAGTGAGATCCAAACGGCTAGTTGGCACAATGAGCAGTTCTTC. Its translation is CASSEIQTASWHNEQFF.

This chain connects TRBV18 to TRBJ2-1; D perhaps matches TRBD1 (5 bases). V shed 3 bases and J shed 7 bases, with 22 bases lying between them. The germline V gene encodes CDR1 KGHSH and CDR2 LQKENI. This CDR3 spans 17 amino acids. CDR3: CASSPKDSLADNNEQFF. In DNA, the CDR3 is TGTGCCAGCTCACCGAAAGACAGTTTGGCCGACAATAATGAGCAGTTCTTC. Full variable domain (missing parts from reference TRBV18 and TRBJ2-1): NAGVMQNPRHLVRRRGQEARLRCSPMKGHSHVYWYRQLPEEGLKFMVYLQKENIIDESGMPKERFSAEFPKEGPSILRIQQVVRGDSAAYFCASSPKDSLADNNEQFFGPGTRLTVL.

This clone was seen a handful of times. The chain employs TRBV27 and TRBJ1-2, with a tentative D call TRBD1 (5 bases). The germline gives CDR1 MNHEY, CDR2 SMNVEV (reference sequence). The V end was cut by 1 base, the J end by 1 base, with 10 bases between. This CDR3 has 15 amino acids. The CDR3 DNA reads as TGTGCCAGCAGTTTATTTTTCGGGGGTAACTATGGCTACACCTTC. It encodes CASSLFFGGNYGYTF.

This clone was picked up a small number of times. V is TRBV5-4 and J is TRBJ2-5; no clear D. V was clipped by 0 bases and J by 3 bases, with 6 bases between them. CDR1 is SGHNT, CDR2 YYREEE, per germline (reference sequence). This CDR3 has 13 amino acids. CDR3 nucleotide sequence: TGTGCCAGCAGCTTGGTCGGTAAAGAGACCCAGTACTTC. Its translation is CASSLVGKETQYF. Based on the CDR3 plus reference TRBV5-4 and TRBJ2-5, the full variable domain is ETGVTQSPTHLIKTRGQQVTLRCSSQSGHNTVSWYQQALGQGPQFIFQYYREEENGRGNFPPRFSGLQFPNYSSELNVNALELDDSALYLCASSLVGKETQYFGPGTRLLVL.

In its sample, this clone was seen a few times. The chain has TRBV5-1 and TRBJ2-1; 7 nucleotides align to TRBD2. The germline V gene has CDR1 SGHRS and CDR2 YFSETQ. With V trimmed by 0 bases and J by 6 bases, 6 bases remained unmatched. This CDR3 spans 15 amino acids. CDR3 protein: CASSLAPTGGNEQFF. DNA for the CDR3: TGCGCCAGCAGCTTGGCCCCCACGGGAGGCAATGAGCAGTTCTTC.

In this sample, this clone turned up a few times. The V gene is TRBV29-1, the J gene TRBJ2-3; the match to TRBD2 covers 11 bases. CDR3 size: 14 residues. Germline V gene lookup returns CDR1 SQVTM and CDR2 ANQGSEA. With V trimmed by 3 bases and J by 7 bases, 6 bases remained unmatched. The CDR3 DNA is TGCAGCGTTGATACAGGGACTAGCGGAAATACGCAGTATTTT. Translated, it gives CSVDTGTSGNTQYF.

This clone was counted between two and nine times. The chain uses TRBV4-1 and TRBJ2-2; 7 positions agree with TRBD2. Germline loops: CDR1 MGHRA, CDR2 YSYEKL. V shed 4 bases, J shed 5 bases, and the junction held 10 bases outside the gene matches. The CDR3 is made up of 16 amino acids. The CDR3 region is CASSRGEGTTTGELFF. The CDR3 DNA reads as TGCGCCAGCAGCCGAGGAGAGGGGACTACAACCGGGGAGCTGTTTTTT.

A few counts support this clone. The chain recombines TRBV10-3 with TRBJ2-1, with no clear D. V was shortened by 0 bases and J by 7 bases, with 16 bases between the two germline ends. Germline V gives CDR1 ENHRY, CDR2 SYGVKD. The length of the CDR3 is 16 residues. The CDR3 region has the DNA TGTGCCATCAGTGAGTCGGTCGGAAAAGCGACGAATGAGCAGTTCTTC. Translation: CAISESVGKATNEQFF.

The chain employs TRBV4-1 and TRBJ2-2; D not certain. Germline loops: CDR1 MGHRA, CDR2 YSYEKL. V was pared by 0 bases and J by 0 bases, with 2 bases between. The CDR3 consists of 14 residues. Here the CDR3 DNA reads TGCGCCAGCAGCCAAGATACGAACACCGGGGAGCTGTTTTTT. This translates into CASSQDTNTGELFF.